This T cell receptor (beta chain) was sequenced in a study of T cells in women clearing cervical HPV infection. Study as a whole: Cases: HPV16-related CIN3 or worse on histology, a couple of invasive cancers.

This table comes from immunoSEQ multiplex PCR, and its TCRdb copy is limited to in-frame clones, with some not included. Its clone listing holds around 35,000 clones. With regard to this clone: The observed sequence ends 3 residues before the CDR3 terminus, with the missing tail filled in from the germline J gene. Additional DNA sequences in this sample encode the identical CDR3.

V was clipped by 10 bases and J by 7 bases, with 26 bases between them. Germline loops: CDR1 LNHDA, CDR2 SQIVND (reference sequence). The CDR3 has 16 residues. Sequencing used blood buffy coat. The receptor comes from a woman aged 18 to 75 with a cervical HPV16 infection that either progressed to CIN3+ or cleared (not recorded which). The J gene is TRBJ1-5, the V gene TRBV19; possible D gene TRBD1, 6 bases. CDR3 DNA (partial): TGTGCCACCACCGTCTACGGCAGGGGCTCCAGCCAGCCC. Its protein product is CATTVYGRGSSQP. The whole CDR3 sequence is CATTVYGRGSSQPQHF.